One sample yielded the 6 T cell receptor beta chains listed below, sequenced in a study of beta chain features in type 1 diabetes. Reverse transcription of all isolated RNA meant that expressed TCRB transcripts were sequenced. Here immunoSEQ multiplex PCR was the method, and the copy in TCRdb shows in-frame clones only, minus some. The sample has approximately 380,000 clones; about 15% are singletons. What was sequenced was naive CD4+ T cells from blood. These receptors all stem from a woman younger than 35 in good health.

Written as DNA, the CDR3 is TGTGCCAGCAGCTTTGACACAGAAGTTACTGGCTACACCTTC. It yields the protein CASSFDTEVTGYTF. The chain has TRBV13 and TRBJ1-2; D call uncertain. Germline loops: CDR1 PRHDT, CDR2 FYEKMQ (reference sequence). This CDR3 contains 14 residues. V lost 3 bases, J lost 7 bases, and 15 bases lay in between.

V and J are TRBV14 and TRBJ2-6; D gene unclear. V was clipped by 1 base and J by 2 bases, with 9 bases between them. The CDR3 length is 16 residues. Germline-derived CDR1 and CDR2 are SGHDN and FVKESK. CDR3 DNA sequence: TGTGCCAGCAGCCAAGTCCGGTCTCCTGGGGCCAACGTCCTGACTTTC. Translated, it gives CASSQVRSPGANVLTF.

J is TRBJ2-6 and V is TRBV27; tentative D call: TRBD1 (6 bases). Germline V CDR1 and CDR2: MNHEY, SMNVEV (reference sequence). With 2 bases removed from V and 2 bases from J, the gap between germline ends came to 13 bases. This CDR3 spans 17 amino acids. CDR3 bases: TGTGCCAGCAGTTTACAGGGGTACTGGGCTGGGGCCAACGTCCTGACTTTC. The encoded protein is CASSLQGYWAGANVLTF.

V and J are TRBV5-1 and TRBJ1-1, with 7 bases matching TRBD1. In germline, CDR1 is SGHRS, CDR2 YFSETQ. V dropped 4 bases and J dropped 5; count of bases not matched to a gene: 8. The CDR3 length is 14 residues. The CDR3 DNA follows: TGCGCCAGCAGCCAAGGGACAGTGGGGACTGAAGCTTTCTTT. Translating it yields CASSQGTVGTEAFF. The full variable domain, rest sourced from reference TRBV5-1 and TRBJ1-1, is KAGVTQTPRYLIKTRGQQVTLSCSPISGHRSVSWYQQTPGQGLQFLFEYFSETQRNKGNFPGRFSGRQFSNSRSEMNVSTLELGDSALYLCASSQGTVGTEAFFGQGTRLTVV.

This sequence joins TRBV7-8 and TRBJ2-1, with unresolved D. The CDR3 contains 15 residues. The V gene lost 0 bases and the J gene lost 1 base, with 7 bases spanning the gap. In germline, CDR1 is SGHVS, CDR2 FQNEAQ. This chain's CDR3 is CASSLAGNSYNEQFF. The CDR3 DNA reads as TGTGCCAGCAGCTTAGCGGGCAATTCCTACAATGAGCAGTTCTTC. Together with reference TRBV7-8 and TRBJ2-1, the CDR3 gives the full variable domain: GAGVSQSPRYKVAKRGQDVALRCDPISGHVSLFWYQQALGQGPEFLTYFQNEAQLDKSGLPSDRFFAERPEGSVSTLKIQRTQQEDSAVYLCASSLAGNSYNEQFFGPGTRLTVL.

In this sample, this clone turned up a few times. This sequence joins TRBV7-3 and TRBJ2-1; 7 nucleotides match TRBD1. This CDR3 spans 13 amino acids. CDR1 is SGHTA and CDR2 is FQGTGA in the germline V gene. V lost 4 bases to trimming and J lost 5 bases; unmatched junction nucleotides: 2. The CDR3: CASSSDRDNEQFF. CDR3 DNA sequence: TGTGCCAGCAGCTCCGACAGGGACAATGAGCAGTTCTTC.